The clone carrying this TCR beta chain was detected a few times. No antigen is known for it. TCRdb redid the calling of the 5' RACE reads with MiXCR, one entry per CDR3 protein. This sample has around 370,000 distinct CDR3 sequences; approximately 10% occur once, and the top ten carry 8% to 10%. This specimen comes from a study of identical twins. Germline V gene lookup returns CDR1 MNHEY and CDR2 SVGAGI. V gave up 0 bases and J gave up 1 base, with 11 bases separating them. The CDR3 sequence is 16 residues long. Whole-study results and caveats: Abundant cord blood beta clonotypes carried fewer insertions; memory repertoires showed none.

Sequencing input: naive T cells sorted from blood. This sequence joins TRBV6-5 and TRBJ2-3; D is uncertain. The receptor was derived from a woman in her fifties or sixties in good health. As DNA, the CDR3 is TGTGCCAGCAGTTACTCGATTGGGTTTGGCACAGATACGCAGTATTTT. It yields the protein CASSYSIGFGTDTQYF.